This T cell receptor (beta chain) was sequenced in a study of shared clonotypes between healthy human individuals. Study summary: Plates per donor: three CD4 naive, three CD4 memory, two CD8 naive, one CD8 memory. Study observations and caveats: With a few donors compared, 4% to 5% of naive CD4 clonotypes were shared.

On this clone: Its antigen is still unknown.

The CDR3 is 15 residues long. The junction had 6 bases not matched to a gene; V was cut back by 5 bases and J by 1 base. Germline lookup yields CDR1 LNHDA and CDR2 SQIVND (reference sequence). Clones were sequenced by immunoSEQ multiplex PCR, and TCRdb holds only the in-frame ones, with some missing. The table includes about 1.1 million clones, approximately 80% detected once. The source material was memory CD4+ T cells from PBMCs. Subset of the sample: CD45RA-negative fraction. The TCR comes from a young man in good health. Some clones in this sample may be carry-over from other donors' samples. The chain carries TRBV19 and TRBJ2-3, with TRBD2 matching over 7 bases. CDR3 in DNA: TGTGCCAGTAGTCCGAAAGCGGGACGCACAGATACGCAGTATTTT. Translated, it gives CASSPKAGRTDTQYF.